This passage covers 21 T cell receptor beta chains from one sample sequenced in a study of T cells in Graves' hyperthyroidism and ophthalmopathy. The investigators amplified TCR beta CDR3 regions from RNA transcripts. The study used the HTBI primer set for a first-round RT-PCR of the TCR CDR3. MiXCR was run by TCRdb on the multiplex PCR reads, yielding one entry per CDR3 protein. Of fewer than 300,000 distinct CDR3 sequences listed, about 16% are singletons. Sequences were obtained from blood. These receptors all stem from a woman between 45 and 60 years old with Graves' hyperthyroidism that later progressed to Graves' ophthalmopathy.

This clonotype has at least ten counts. This chain links TRBV20-1 with TRBJ2-3, with 7 bases lining up with TRBD2. The CDR3 consists of 16 residues. CDR1 is DFQATT and CDR2 is SNEGSKA in the germline V gene (reference sequence). With V trimmed by 5 bases and J by 0 bases, 11 bases remained unmatched. The CDR3 sequence: CSAEGLLADSTDTQYF. In nucleotides, the CDR3 is TGCAGTGCTGAAGGGCTCCTAGCGGATAGCACAGATACGCAGTATTTT.

Ten or more counts support this clonotype. V usage is TRBV30 and J usage is TRBJ2-3; the match to TRBD2 covers 12 bases. CDR1 and CDR2 (germline): GTSNPN, SVGIG (reference sequence). The CDR3 covers 14 residues. The V segment lost 3 bases and the J segment 3 bases; nucleotides outside the gene matches: 1. The DNA of the CDR3 is TGTGCCTGGAGCCTAGCGGGGGGGACAGATACGCAGTATTTT. This translates into CAWSLAGGTDTQYF.

The chain combines TRBV30 with TRBJ2-2; 7 bases are a match to TRBD1. This CDR3 spans 14 amino acids. V lost 4 bases and J lost 4; bases outside the gene matches: 6. Germline loops: CDR1 GTSNPN, CDR2 SVGIG (reference sequence). The CDR3 region is CAWIFDRATGELFF. The CDR3 DNA reads as TGTGCCTGGATCTTTGACAGGGCCACCGGGGAGCTGTTTTTT.

The V gene is TRBV28, the J gene TRBJ2-5; TRBD2 matches 7 bases. Germline trimming cut 5 bases from V and 3 bases from J; bases unmatched to any gene: 18. Germline V gene data show CDR1 as MDHEN and CDR2 as SYDVKM. The CDR3 has 18 residues. The CDR3 sequence: CASSGGLAGVEVEETQYF. CDR3 sequence (DNA): TGTGCCAGCAGTGGAGGACTGGCGGGAGTGGAGGTCGAAGAGACCCAGTACTTC.

The table lists this clonotype with many counts. The genes are TRBV5-1 and TRBJ1-2; 12 nucleotides agree with TRBD1. V dropped 6 bases and J dropped 8; count of bases not matched to a gene: 8. This CDR3 contains 14 residues. Germline V gene sequence: CDR1 SGHRS, CDR2 YFSETQ. The CDR3 DNA follows: TGCGCCAGCACCTCCGGGACAGGGGGCTTAGGCTACACCTTC. Translated: CASTSGTGGLGYTF.

This clonotype was counted only a few times. A read error may explain this, as a much larger clone is one base away. The chain carries TRBV5-1 and TRBJ2-4, with D possibly matching TRBD2 (6 bases). Looked up from germline, CDR1 is SGHRS and CDR2 is YFSETQ. Trimming shortened V by 0 bases and J by 0 bases, and 10 bases separated the two germline ends. The CDR3 extends over 16 amino acids. The CDR3 DNA sequence: TGCGCCAGCAGCTTGGCTAGCGAGGAAGCCAAAAACATTCAGTACTTC. This codes for CASSLASEEAKNIQYF.

This clonotype was seen at least ten times. The V and J genes are TRBV5-1 and TRBJ2-3; D remains unclear. Germline V gene sequence: CDR1 SGHRS, CDR2 YFSETQ. The CDR3 loop spans 15 amino acids. Trimming shortened V by 0 bases and J by 5 bases, and 13 bases separated the two germline ends. Written as DNA, the CDR3 is TGCGCCAGCAGCTTGGCGCGGAGTAACCGAGATACGCAGTATTTT. Protein sequence: CASSLARSNRDTQYF.

The J gene is TRBJ1-2, the V gene TRBV7-6; TRBD1 matches 7 bases. V lost 5 bases to trimming and J lost 3 bases; unmatched junction nucleotides: 6. The CDR3 sequence is 14 residues long. Looked up from germline, CDR1 is SGHVS and CDR2 is FNYEAQ. The CDR3 reads CASSHGTDYYGYTF. DNA for the CDR3: TGTGCCAGCAGCCACGGGACAGACTACTATGGCTACACCTTC.

The V and J genes are TRBV11-2 and TRBJ1-2; D is perhaps TRBD1 (5 bases). V was shortened by 3 bases and J by 8 bases, with 16 bases between the two germline ends. The germline V gene encodes CDR1 SGHAT and CDR2 FQNNGV. CDR3 size: 14 residues. The CDR3 loop is CASSFTGSRGGYTF. CDR3 bases: TGTGCCAGCAGCTTCACAGGCTCCCGCGGGGGCTACACCTTC.

This clonotype came up a few times. V usage is TRBV19 and J usage is TRBJ1-4; D call uncertain. Trimming removed 6 bases at V and 8 bases at J, with 19 bases between. This CDR3 has 15 amino acids. Germline CDR1 and CDR2: LNHDA and SQIVND (reference sequence). CDR3 protein: CASSLTRRGDEKLFF. Written as DNA, the CDR3 is TGTGCCAGTAGCCTAACAAGGCGGGGAGACGAAAAACTGTTTTTT.

This clonotype was detected many times. The CDR3 sequence: CASSLAWPGHDTQYF. The CDR3 DNA follows: TGTGCCAGCTCGCTTGCCTGGCCCGGGCACGATACGCAGTATTTT. The rearrangement links TRBV18 to TRBJ2-3; D not resolved. V lost 6 bases and J 6 bases, leaving 19 bases between the germline ends. This CDR3 is 15 amino acids long. Germline V CDR1 and CDR2: KGHSH, LQKENI.

This chain joins TRBV9 and TRBJ1-2, with a possible D match to TRBD1 (5 bases). The V gene's germline CDR1 is SGDLS and CDR2 YYNGEE. This CDR3 comprises 14 residues. Trimming took off 0 bases at V and 3 bases at J, with 9 bases between the two ends. The CDR3 protein is CASSVEGLDYGYTF. As DNA, the CDR3 is TGTGCCAGCAGCGTAGAGGGACTGGACTATGGCTACACCTTC.

CDR3 DNA sequence: TGCAGTGCAACCCGTGGGGGGGAGATCCACGAGCAGTACTTC. Residues: CSATRGGEIHEQYF. The rearrangement links TRBV20-1 to TRBJ2-7; 7 bases map to TRBD2. This CDR3 is built from 14 residues. Germline-derived CDR1 and CDR2 are DFQATT and SNEGSKA (reference sequence). Trimming took 6 bases from V and 5 from J; bases not matched to a gene: 13.

This clonotype was observed many times. The rearrangement links TRBV29-1 to TRBJ2-7; tentative D call: TRBD1 (5 bases). The length of the CDR3 is 14 residues. Per the germline V gene, CDR1 is SQVTM and CDR2 is ANQGSEA. The V end lost 1 base, the J end lost 4 bases, and 14 bases lay between the germline ends. CDR3 bases: TGCAGCGTTGAAGGTGTTGGGGCCGATTACGAGCAGTACTTC. Amino acid sequence: CSVEGVGADYEQYF.

The rearrangement joins TRBV19 to TRBJ2-1; 9 bases align to TRBD2. Trimming at V came to 4 bases and at J to 7 bases, leaving 14 bases not matched to a gene. From germline, CDR1 is LNHDA and CDR2 SQIVND (reference sequence). The length of the CDR3 is 17 residues. CDR3 protein: CASSKGGIAGDLNEQFF. Written as DNA, the CDR3 is TGTGCCAGTAGTAAGGGCGGAATAGCGGGAGATCTTAATGAGCAGTTCTTC.

Ten or more counts support this clonotype. The V call is TRBV6-5, the J call TRBJ2-3; D not resolved. Germline CDR1 reads MNHEY; CDR2 reads SVGAGI. CDR3 size: 13 residues. V was cut by 0 bases and J by 2 bases, with 3 bases left in between. CDR3 protein: CASSYSTTDTQYF. As DNA, the CDR3 is TGTGCCAGCAGTTACTCGACCACAGATACGCAGTATTTT.

This clonotype was observed at least ten times. V is TRBV19 and J is TRBJ1-1; unclear D gene. The CDR3 extends over 16 amino acids. The V and J ends lost 3 bases and 0 bases respectively, with 14 bases between them. Germline CDR1 and CDR2: LNHDA and SQIVND (reference sequence). The CDR3: CASSIGFRRLNTEAFF. As DNA, the CDR3 is TGTGCCAGTAGTATTGGGTTCAGGCGGTTGAACACTGAAGCTTTCTTT.

This clonotype was recorded at least ten times. V and J are TRBV3-1 and TRBJ2-5; 9 nucleotides align to TRBD2. The CDR3 extends over 17 amino acids. J lost 7 bases, V lost 0 bases, and 12 bases had no gene match. The germline gives CDR1 LGHDT, CDR2 YNNKEL (reference sequence). In DNA form, the CDR3 reads TGTGCCAGCAGCCAAGATGGGGTAGCGGGAGTCAGGGGGACCCAGTACTTC. Its protein is CASSQDGVAGVRGTQYF.

This clonotype has at least ten counts. CDR3: CASSFMATSGYNEQFF. The DNA for the CDR3 is TGTGCCAGCAGTTTTATGGCGACTAGCGGGTACAATGAGCAGTTCTTC. V usage is TRBV12-3 or TRBV12-4 and J usage is TRBJ2-1, with 10 bases matching TRBD2. The J segment lost 4 bases and the V segment lost 3 bases, leaving 6 bases of the junction unmatched. This CDR3 is built from 16 residues.

This clonotype has ten or more counts. This sequence joins TRBV28 and TRBJ1-6; TRBD1 matches 10 bases. Trimming at V came to 2 bases and at J to 6 bases, leaving 4 bases not matched to a gene. The CDR3 contains 16 residues. The germline V gene encodes CDR1 MDHEN and CDR2 SYDVKM. CDR3 residues: CASSLPGQGINSPLHF. In DNA, the CDR3 is TGTGCCAGCAGTTTACCGGGACAGGGGATTAATTCACCCCTCCACTTT.

Concerning this clonotype itself: A much larger clone lies a single base off, so this may be a read error. The chain combines TRBV19 with TRBJ2-3; 9 bases map to TRBD2. CDR1 is LNHDA, CDR2 SQIVND, per germline (reference sequence). The CDR3 has 16 amino acids. V shed 4 bases and J 7 bases; nucleotides not matched to a gene: 12. The CDR3 here is CASSTSGTSRSNTQYF. Here the CDR3 DNA reads TGTGCCAGTAGTACCTCCGGGACTAGCAGGAGCAATACGCAGTATTTT. Complete variable domain (other parts from reference TRBV19 and TRBJ2-3): DGGITQSPKYLFRKEGQNVTLSCEQNLNHDAMYWYRQDPGQGLRLIYYSQIVNDFQKGDIAEGYSVSREKKESFPLTVTSAQKNPTAFYLCASSTSGTSRSNTQYFGPGTRLTVL.